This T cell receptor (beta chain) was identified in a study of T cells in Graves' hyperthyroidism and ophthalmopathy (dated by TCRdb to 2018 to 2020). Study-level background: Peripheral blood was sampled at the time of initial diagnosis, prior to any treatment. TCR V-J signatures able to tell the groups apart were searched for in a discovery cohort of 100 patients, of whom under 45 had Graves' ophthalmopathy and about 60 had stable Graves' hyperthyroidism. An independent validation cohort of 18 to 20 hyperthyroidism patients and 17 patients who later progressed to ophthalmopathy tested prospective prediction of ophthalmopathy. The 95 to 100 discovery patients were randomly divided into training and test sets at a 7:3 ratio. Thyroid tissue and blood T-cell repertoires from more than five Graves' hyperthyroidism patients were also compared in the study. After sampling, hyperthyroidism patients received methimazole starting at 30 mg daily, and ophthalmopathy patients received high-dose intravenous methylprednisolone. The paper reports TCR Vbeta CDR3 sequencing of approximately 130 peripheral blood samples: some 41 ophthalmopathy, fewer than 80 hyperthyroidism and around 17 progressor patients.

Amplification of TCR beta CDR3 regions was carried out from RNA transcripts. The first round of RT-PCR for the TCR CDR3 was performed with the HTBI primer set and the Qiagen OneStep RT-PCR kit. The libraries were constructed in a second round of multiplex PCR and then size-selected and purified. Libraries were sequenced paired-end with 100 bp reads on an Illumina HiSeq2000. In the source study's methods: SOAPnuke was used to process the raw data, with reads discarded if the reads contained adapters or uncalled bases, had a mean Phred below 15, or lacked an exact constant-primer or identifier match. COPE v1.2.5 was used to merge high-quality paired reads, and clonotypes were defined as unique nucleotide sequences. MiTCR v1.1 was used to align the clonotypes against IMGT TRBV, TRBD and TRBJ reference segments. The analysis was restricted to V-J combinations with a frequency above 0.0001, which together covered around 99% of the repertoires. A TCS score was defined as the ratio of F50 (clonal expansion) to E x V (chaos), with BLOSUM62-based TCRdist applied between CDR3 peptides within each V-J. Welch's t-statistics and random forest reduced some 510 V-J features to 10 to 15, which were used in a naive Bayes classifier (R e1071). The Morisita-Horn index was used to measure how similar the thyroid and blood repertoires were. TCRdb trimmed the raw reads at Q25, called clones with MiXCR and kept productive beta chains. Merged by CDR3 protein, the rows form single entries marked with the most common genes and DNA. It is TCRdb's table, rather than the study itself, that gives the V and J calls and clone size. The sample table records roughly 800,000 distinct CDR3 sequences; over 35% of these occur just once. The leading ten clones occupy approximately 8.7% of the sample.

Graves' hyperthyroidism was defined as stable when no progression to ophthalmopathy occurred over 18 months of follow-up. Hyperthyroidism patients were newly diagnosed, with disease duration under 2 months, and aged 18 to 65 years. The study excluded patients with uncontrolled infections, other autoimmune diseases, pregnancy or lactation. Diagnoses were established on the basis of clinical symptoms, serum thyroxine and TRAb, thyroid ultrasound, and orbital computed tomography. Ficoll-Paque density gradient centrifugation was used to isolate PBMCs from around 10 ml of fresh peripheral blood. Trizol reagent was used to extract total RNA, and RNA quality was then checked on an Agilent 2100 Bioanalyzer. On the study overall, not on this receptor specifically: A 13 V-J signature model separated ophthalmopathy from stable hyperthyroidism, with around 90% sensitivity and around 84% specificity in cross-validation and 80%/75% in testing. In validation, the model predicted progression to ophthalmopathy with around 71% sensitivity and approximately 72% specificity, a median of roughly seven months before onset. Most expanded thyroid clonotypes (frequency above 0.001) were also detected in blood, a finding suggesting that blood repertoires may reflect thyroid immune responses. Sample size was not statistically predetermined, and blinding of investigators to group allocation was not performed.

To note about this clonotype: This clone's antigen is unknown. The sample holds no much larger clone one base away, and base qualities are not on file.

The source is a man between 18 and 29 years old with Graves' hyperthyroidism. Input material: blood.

The sequenced DNA is TGTGCCAGTAGTAACCACGGGGGGAATAATTCACCCCTCCACTTT. It is translated as CASSNHGGNNSPLHF. This chain joins TRBV19 to TRBJ1-6, and TRBD1 may be the D gene, going by 5 matching bases. The germline V gene encodes CDR1 LNHDA and CDR2 SQIVND (reference sequence). V is cut by 4 bases and J by 5 bases, and the space between the germline ends is 12 bases. CDR3 length: 15 amino acids, cysteine to phenylalanine. Only the CDR3 region is kept as DNA, spanning 45 bases read in frame from base 1.